The sequence of this TCR beta chain was determined in a study of beta chain features in type 1 diabetes. Study-wide findings and caveats: TCRB CDR3 length was moderately but significantly reduced in all four CD4+ subsets of Type 1 diabetes patients.

Every bit of the isolated RNA underwent reverse transcription, so sequencing read expressed TCRB transcripts. The data were produced by immunoSEQ multiplex PCR, yet TCRdb's version contains in-frame clones alone and is incomplete. The sample records around 600,000 clones, roughly 12% being singletons. The CDR3 has 14 residues. Germline CDR1 is LNHDA and CDR2 is SQIVND (reference sequence). V shed 6 bases and J shed 2 bases, with 13 bases lying between them. About this clone: Its antigen is not known.

This TCR came from a young man with type 1 diabetes. The chain employs TRBV19 and TRBJ2-5; D unclear. Sequencing input: naive CD4+ T cells from blood. The DNA for the CDR3 is TGTGCCAGTAGAGGAAGTGTAGTACAAGAGACCCAGTACTTC. Encoded protein: CASRGSVVQETQYF.